Here is one T cell receptor (beta chain) with its context. Authors' analysis steps: Amplification of reference gene primers was used by the study to estimate nucleated cell counts. The repertoire was sequenced with immunoSEQ multiplex PCR; TCRdb's copy has only in-frame clones and lacks some. That table is the source of V, J and clone size, and D and trimming were worked out from the DNA. The repertoire consists of around 130,000 clones, with roughly 90% occurring once and the leading ten covering about 2.1%. The record originates from a study of blood T cell repertoires in COVID-19. The CDR3 has 13 amino acids. The germline V gene encodes CDR1 SNHLY and CDR2 FYNNEI. V dropped 4 bases and J dropped 7 bases, with 13 bases sitting between them.

This TCR came from a man between 70 and 80 years old with active COVID-19. The chain has TRBV2 and TRBJ2-5; TRBD1 might be the D (5 bases). The sequenced sample was peripheral blood. The CDR3 sequence is CASSGRGFSTQYF. The CDR3 nucleotides read TGTGCCAGCAGTGGAAGGGGTTTCTCGACCCAGTACTTC.